The 2 T cell receptor beta chains below were found in one sample sequenced in a study of blood T cell repertoires in COVID-19. Measured with immunoSEQ multiplex PCR; TCRdb has only the in-frame clones, and not every one. The data hold about 440,000 clones, with around 89% observed a single time. The sequenced sample consisted of peripheral blood. These receptors all stem from a woman aged 30 to 39 with acute or convalescent COVID-19.

V gene TRBV9 combines with J gene TRBJ2-1; 10 nucleotides agree with TRBD2. Germline V gene lookup returns CDR1 SGDLS and CDR2 YYNGEE. The CDR3 totals 15 residues. V gave up 3 bases and J gave up 7 bases; unmatched junction bases: 7. DNA of the CDR3: TGTGCCAGCAGCGAGAGCGGGGGGGCCGGGAATGAGCAGTTCTTC. It codes for CASSESGGAGNEQFF.

J is TRBJ2-3 and V is TRBV5-1; 7 bases match TRBD1. This CDR3 contains 17 residues. Germline CDR1 and CDR2: SGHRS and YFSETQ. V shed 1 base and J 5 bases; nucleotides not matched to a gene: 13. The CDR3 protein is CASSLRAGQGEVDTQYF. The CDR3 DNA reads as TGCGCCAGCAGCTTGAGGGCCGGGCAGGGGGAAGTAGATACGCAGTATTTT.